This T cell receptor beta chain was identified during a study of blood T cell repertoires in COVID-19. How the authors handled the data: Estimated nucleated cell counts came from reference gene primer amplification. Sequencing used immunoSEQ multiplex PCR; TCRdb keeps in-frame clones, though not all of them. From that table come the V and J calls and clone size; the DNA was used to work out D and trimming. The data contain some 110,000 clones, 75% to 90% of them singletons. CDR1 MNHEY and CDR2 SVGAGI come from the germline V gene. Between the trimmed V and J ends, which lost 6 bases and 7 bases, there was a span of 21 bases. The CDR3 length is 15 residues.

This sequence originates from a human donor in a cohort sampled during active COVID-19. J is TRBJ1-2 and V is TRBV6-5; a possible D gene is TRBD1 (5 bases). Sequencing was performed on peripheral blood. The CDR3 sequence: CASRGYNRDFRGYTF. The CDR3 nucleotides are TGTGCCAGCAGGGGATATAACCGGGACTTTCGTGGCTACACCTTC.